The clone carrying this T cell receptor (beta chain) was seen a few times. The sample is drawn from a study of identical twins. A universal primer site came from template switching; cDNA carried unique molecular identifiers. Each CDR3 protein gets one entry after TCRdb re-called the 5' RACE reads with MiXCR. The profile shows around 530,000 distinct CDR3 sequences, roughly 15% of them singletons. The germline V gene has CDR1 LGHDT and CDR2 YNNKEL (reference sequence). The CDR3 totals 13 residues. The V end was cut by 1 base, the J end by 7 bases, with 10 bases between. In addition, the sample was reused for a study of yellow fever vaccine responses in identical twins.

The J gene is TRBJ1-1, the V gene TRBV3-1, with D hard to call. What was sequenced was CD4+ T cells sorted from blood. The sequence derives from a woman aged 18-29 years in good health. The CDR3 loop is CASSQGVGLEAFF. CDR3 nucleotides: TGTGCCAGCAGCCAAGGGGTAGGGCTTGAAGCTTTCTTT.